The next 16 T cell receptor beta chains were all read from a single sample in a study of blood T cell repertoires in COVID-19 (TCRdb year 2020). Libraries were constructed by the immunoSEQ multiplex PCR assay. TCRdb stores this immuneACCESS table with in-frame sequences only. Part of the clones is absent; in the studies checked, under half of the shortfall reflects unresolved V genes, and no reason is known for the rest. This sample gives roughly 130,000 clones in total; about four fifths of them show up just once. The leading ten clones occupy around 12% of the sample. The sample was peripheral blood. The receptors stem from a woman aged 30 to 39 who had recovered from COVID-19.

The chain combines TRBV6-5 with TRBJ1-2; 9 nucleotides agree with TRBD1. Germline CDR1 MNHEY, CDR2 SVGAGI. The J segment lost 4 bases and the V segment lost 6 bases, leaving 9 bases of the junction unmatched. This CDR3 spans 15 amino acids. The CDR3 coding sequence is TGTGCCAGCAGGACTACAGGGGGCGCAGGCTATGGCTACACCTTC. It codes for CASRTTGGAGYGYTF.

As DNA, the CDR3 is TGTGCCAGCGTACGCCGCGACGGAGGGATCACCGGGGAGCTGTTTTTT. Translated, it gives CASVRRDGGITGELFF. The chain employs TRBV11-2 and TRBJ2-2, with D possibly being TRBD2 (6 bases). Germline CDR1 SGHAT, CDR2 FQNNGV. There are 16 residues in the CDR3. Trimming left V 8 bases short and J 4 bases short, with 20 bases between.

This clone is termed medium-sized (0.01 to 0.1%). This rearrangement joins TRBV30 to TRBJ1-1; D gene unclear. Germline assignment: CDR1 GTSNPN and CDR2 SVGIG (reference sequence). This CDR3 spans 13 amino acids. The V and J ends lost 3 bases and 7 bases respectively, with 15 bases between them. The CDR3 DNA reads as TGTGCCTGGAGCCGACCACCCGCGGGTGAAGCTTTCTTT. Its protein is CAWSRPPAGEAFF.

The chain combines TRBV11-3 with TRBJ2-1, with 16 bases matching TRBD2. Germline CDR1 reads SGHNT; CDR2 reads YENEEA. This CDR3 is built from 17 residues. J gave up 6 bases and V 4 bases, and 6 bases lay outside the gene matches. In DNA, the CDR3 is TGTGCCAGCAGCTCCGGGACTAGCGGGAGGGCCCTCAATGAGCAGTTCTTC. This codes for CASSSGTSGRALNEQFF.

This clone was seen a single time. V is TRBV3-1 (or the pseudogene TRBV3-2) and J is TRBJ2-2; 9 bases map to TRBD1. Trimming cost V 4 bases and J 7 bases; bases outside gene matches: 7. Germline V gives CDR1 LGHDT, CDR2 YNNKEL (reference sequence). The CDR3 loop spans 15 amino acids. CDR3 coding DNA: TGTGCCAGCAGCCTCCGGGACAGGGCAGACGGGGAGCTGTTTTTT. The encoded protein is CASSLRDRADGELFF.

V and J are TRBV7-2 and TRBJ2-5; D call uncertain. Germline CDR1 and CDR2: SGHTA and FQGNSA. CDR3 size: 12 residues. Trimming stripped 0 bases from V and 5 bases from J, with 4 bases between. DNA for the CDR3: TGTGCCAGCAGCTTAGCGCGGGAGACCCAGTACTTC. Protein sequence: CASSLARETQYF.

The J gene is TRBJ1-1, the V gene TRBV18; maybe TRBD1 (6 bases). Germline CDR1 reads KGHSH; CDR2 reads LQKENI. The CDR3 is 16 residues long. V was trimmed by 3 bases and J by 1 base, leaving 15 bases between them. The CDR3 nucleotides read TGTGCCAGCTCACCTGGTCATAACAGGGCGAACACTGAAGCTTTCTTT. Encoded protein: CASSPGHNRANTEAFF.

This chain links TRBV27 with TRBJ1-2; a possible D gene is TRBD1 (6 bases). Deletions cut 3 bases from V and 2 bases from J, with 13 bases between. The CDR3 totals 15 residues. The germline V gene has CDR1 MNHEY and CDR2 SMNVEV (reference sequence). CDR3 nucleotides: TGTGCCAGCAGTTTCTTGACAGGATCCAACTATGGCTACACCTTC. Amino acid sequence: CASSFLTGSNYGYTF.

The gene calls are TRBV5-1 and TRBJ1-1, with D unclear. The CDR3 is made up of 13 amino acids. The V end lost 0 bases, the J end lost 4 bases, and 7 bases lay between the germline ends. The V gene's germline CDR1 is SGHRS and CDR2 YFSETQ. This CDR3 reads CASSLDGVTEAFF. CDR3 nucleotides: TGCGCCAGCAGCTTGGACGGAGTCACTGAAGCTTTCTTT. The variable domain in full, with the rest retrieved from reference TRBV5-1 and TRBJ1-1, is KAGVTQTPRYLIKTRGQQVTLSCSPISGHRSVSWYQQTPGQGLQFLFEYFSETQRNKGNFPGRFSGRQFSNSRSEMNVSTLELGDSALYLCASSLDGVTEAFFGQGTRLTVV.

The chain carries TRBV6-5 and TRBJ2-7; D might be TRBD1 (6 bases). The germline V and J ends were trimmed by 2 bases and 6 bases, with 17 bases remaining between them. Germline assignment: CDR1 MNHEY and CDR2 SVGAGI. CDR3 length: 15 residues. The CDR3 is CASSYRRTASAEQYF. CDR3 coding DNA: TGTGCCAGCAGTTACCGTCGGACAGCTTCCGCCGAGCAGTACTTC.

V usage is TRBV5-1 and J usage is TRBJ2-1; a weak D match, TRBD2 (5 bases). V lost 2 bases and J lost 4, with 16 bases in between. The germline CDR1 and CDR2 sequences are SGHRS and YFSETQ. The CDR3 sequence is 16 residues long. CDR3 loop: CASSFLPKAGYNEQFF. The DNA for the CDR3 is TGCGCCAGCAGCTTCCTTCCCAAGGCGGGTTACAATGAGCAGTTCTTC.

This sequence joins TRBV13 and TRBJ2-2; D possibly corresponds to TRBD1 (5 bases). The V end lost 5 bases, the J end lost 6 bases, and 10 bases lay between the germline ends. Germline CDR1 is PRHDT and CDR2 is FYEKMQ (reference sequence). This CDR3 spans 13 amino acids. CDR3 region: CASSPGFAGELFF. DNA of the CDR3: TGTGCCAGCAGCCCAGGGTTCGCCGGGGAGCTGTTTTTT.

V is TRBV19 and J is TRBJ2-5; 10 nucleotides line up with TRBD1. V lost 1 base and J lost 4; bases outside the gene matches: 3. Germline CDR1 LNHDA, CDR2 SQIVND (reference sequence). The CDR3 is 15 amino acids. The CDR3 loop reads CASSIGTGGIETQYF. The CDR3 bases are TGTGCCAGTAGTATAGGGACAGGGGGGATAGAGACCCAGTACTTC. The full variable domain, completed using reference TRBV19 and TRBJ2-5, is DGGITQSPKYLFRKEGQNVTLSCEQNLNHDAMYWYRQDPGQGLRLIYYSQIVNDFQKGDIAEGYSVSREKKESFPLTVTSAQKNPTAFYLCASSIGTGGIETQYFGPGTRLLVL.

The CDR3 DNA is TGTGCCAGCAGCTTAGAAGCGGGGGCCGTCAACACCGGGGAGCTGTTTTTT. Protein product: CASSLEAGAVNTGELFF. The chain uses TRBV11-2 and TRBJ2-2; 8 nucleotides align to TRBD2. This CDR3 is 17 amino acids long. Germline CDR1 SGHAT, CDR2 FQNNGV. The V gene end was trimmed by 0 bases and the J gene end by 2 bases; junction bases not matched to a gene: 5.

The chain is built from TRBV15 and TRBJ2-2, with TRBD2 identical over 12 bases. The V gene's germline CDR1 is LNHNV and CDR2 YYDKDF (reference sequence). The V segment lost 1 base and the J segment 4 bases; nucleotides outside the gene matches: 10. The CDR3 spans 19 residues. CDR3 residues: CATSRASLSSGGATGELFF. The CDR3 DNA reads TGTGCCACCAGCAGAGCTAGCCTCTCTAGCGGGGGGGCCACCGGGGAGCTGTTTTTT.

The CDR3 loop reads CASRETGLSYEQYF. The CDR3 coding sequence is TGTGCCAGCAGGGAAACAGGGCTCTCCTACGAGCAGTACTTC. V is TRBV2 and J is TRBJ2-7, with D possibly being TRBD1 (6 bases). The CDR3 sequence is 14 residues long. Per the germline V gene, CDR1 is SNHLY and CDR2 is FYNNEI. Deletions cut 6 bases from V and 0 bases from J, with 12 bases between.